Below are 24 T cell receptor beta chains sequenced from a single sample in a study of cytomegalovirus exposure and HLA in healthy donors. PCR was performed using 60 Vbeta and 13 Jbeta primers. Produced via immunoSEQ multiplex PCR; TCRdb's table is partial and in-frame only. The sample lists some 120,000 clones, 65% to 75% occurring once. The sample consisted of PBMCs. These receptors were collected from a man younger than 40 in good health and CMV-seropositive.

This chain uses TRBV7-9 with TRBJ2-3; maybe TRBD2 (7 bases). Trimming pared 8 bases from V and 0 bases from J, leaving 15 bases between. Germline-derived CDR1 and CDR2 are SEHNR and FQNEAQ (reference sequence). This CDR3 comprises 15 residues. The DNA of the CDR3 is TGTGCCAGCTCCCTGGGGGGGGCCAGCACAGATACGCAGTATTTT. Protein: CASSLGGASTDTQYF.

V usage is TRBV5-1 and J usage is TRBJ2-3, with TRBD1 as a possible D gene (8 bases). Germline loops: CDR1 SGHRS, CDR2 YFSETQ. This CDR3 is 16 amino acids long. Trimming cost V 4 bases and J 5 bases, with 20 bases left between them. CDR3 region: CASSHDGQGGRDTQYF. In DNA form, the CDR3 reads TGCGCCAGCAGCCACGACGGACAGGGCGGGAGAGATACGCAGTATTTT.

As regards this clone: The junction departs from germline at one end; a sequencing error may be responsible. The chain has TRBV7-9 and TRBJ1-1; no definite D call. The V gene's germline CDR1 is SEHNR and CDR2 FQNEAQ (reference sequence). The CDR3 contains 12 residues. Written as DNA, the CDR3 is TGTTCCAGCAGCTTAACGGGAACTGAAGCTTTCTTT. Its translation is CSSSLTGTEAFF. The full variable domain, rest sourced from reference TRBV7-9 and TRBJ1-1, is DTGVSQNPRHKITKRGQNVTFRCDPISEHNRLYWYRQTLGQGPEFLTYFQNEAQLEKSRLLSDRFSAERPKGSFSTLEIQRTEQGDSAMYLCSSSLTGTEAFFGQGTRLTVV.

V is TRBV6-5 and J is TRBJ2-5; maybe TRBD1 (6 bases). The DNA matches TRBJ2-7 better at its end, which makes the J call doubtful. CDR1 is MNHEY and CDR2 is SVGAGI in the germline V gene. The CDR3 is 15 residues long. The CDR3 coding sequence is TGTGCCAGCAGTTACTCGGCAGGGGCTGACTACGAGCAGTACTTC. It specifies CASSYSAGADYEQYF.

J is TRBJ1-4 and V is TRBV29-1; 9 bases agree with TRBD1. The CDR3 is 15 residues long. From germline, CDR1 is SQVTM and CDR2 ANQGSEA. V was pared by 7 bases and J by 1 base, with 7 bases of the junction left unmatched. In DNA form, the CDR3 reads TGCAGCGCGACAGGGGGTTTTGGAACTAATGAAAAACTGTTTTTT. It translates to CSATGGFGTNEKLFF.

The V gene is TRBV5-8, the J gene TRBJ1-5; the D gene is possibly TRBD1 (5 bases). The CDR3 covers 16 residues. Trimming removed 3 bases from V and 1 base from J, with 14 bases in between. In germline, CDR1 is SGHTS, CDR2 YDEGEE. CDR3 nucleotide sequence: TGTGCCAGCAGCTGGGGCTCGGTAGTAAGCAATCAGCCCCAGCATTTT. Translated: CASSWGSVVSNQPQHF.

In this sample, this clone turned up many times. As DNA, the CDR3 is TGCGCCAGCAGCCCCGAAGTCCCTCGCGGTGAAAAACTGTTTTTT. This gives the protein CASSPEVPRGEKLFF. The chain employs TRBV4-1 and TRBJ1-4; no reliable D call. V dropped 4 bases and J dropped 7 bases, with 16 bases sitting between them. The CDR3 is made up of 15 amino acids. Germline CDR1 MGHRA, CDR2 YSYEKL.

This clone showed up just a few times. The chain employs TRBV30 and TRBJ2-5, with D possibly TRBD1 on 5 matching bases. The DNA end is a closer match to TRBJ2-7, so the J assignment may be wrong. The CDR3 has 13 residues. Germline CDR1 GTSNPN, CDR2 SVGIG (reference sequence). CDR3: CAWRGESSYEQYF. CDR3 DNA sequence: TGTGCCTGGAGAGGGGAAAGCTCCTACGAGCAGTACTTC.

This chain's CDR3 is CASSYSPGGVSTEAFF. DNA for the CDR3: TGTGCCAGCAGTTACTCGCCAGGGGGCGTCTCCACTGAAGCTTTCTTT. The J gene is TRBJ1-1, the V gene TRBV6-5; 8 bases line up with TRBD1. Germline loops: CDR1 MNHEY, CDR2 SVGAGI. The CDR3 extends over 16 amino acids. Trimming at V came to 0 bases and at J to 4 bases, leaving 7 bases not matched to a gene.

This chain connects TRBV5-1 to TRBJ2-7; tentative D call: TRBD1 (6 bases). This CDR3 contains 15 residues. The germline V gene has CDR1 SGHRS and CDR2 YFSETQ. V gave up 4 bases and J gave up 1 base, with 15 bases separating them. CDR3 residues: CASSPVPGHSYEQYF. CDR3 nucleotide sequence: TGCGCCAGCAGCCCGGTCCCGGGACATTCCTACGAGCAGTACTTC.

The chain couples TRBV4-3 to TRBJ2-2, with a tentative D call TRBD1 (5 bases). CDR3 length equals 16 residues. Germline assignment: CDR1 LGHNA and CDR2 YSLEER. V dropped 0 bases and J dropped 5 bases, with 13 bases sitting between them. The CDR3 here is CASSQEGQGNTGELFF. The CDR3 nucleotides read TGCGCCAGCAGCCAAGAGGGGCAGGGTAATACCGGGGAGCTGTTTTTT.

The rearrangement joins TRBV27 to TRBJ2-7; 7 bases align to TRBD1. This CDR3 has 14 residues. The V gene end was trimmed by 7 bases and the J gene end by 1 base; junction bases not matched to a gene: 7. The germline CDR1 and CDR2 sequences are MNHEY and SMNVEV (reference sequence). The CDR3 protein is CASMLGGKSYEQYF. In nucleotides, the CDR3 is TGTGCCAGCATGCTAGGGGGCAAGTCCTACGAGCAGTACTTC.

The chain recombines TRBV5-1 with TRBJ2-7; D gene ambiguous. The CDR3 runs to 14 residues. Germline-derived CDR1 and CDR2 are SGHRS and YFSETQ. V was pared by 5 bases and J by 0 bases, with 12 bases between. In DNA, the CDR3 is TGCGCCAGCAGGGTGGCAGGCCTCTCCTACGAGCAGTACTTC. Translated, it gives CASRVAGLSYEQYF. Using reference TRBV5-1 and TRBJ2-7 for the parts outside the CDR3, the full variable domain is KAGVTQTPRYLIKTRGQQVTLSCSPISGHRSVSWYQQTPGQGLQFLFEYFSETQRNKGNFPGRFSGRQFSNSRSEMNVSTLELGDSALYLCASRVAGLSYEQYFGPGTRLTVT.

The chain recombines TRBV13 with TRBJ1-5, with 8 bases fitting TRBD1. With 5 bases clipped from V and 0 bases from J, the junction kept 9 bases outside the gene matches. Germline CDR1 reads PRHDT; CDR2 reads FYEKMQ (reference sequence). CDR3 length equals 17 residues. CDR3 residues: CASSKRGQGDSNQPQHF. CDR3 DNA sequence: TGTGCCAGCAGCAAACGAGGACAGGGAGATAGCAATCAGCCCCAGCATTTT.

The rearrangement joins TRBV29-1 to TRBJ2-7, with D perhaps matching TRBD2 (5 bases). CDR3 size: 11 residues. Between the trimmed V and J ends, which lost 3 bases and 7 bases, there was a span of 10 bases. Looked up from germline, CDR1 is SQVTM and CDR2 is ANQGSEA. The CDR3 DNA sequence: TGCAGCGTTGAGACCTCGGGAGAGCAGTACTTC. Translated: CSVETSGEQYF.

V and J are TRBV7-6 and TRBJ1-3; D is undetermined. V was trimmed by 5 bases and J by 0 bases, leaving 17 bases between them. The germline CDR1 and CDR2 sequences are SGHVS and FNYEAQ. The CDR3 consists of 17 residues. CDR3 nucleotide sequence: TGTGCCAGCAGCCATTCCATCAGGCCGGACTCTGGAAACACCATATATTTT. This codes for CASSHSIRPDSGNTIYF.

This clone was detected once. The chain combines TRBV11-3 with TRBJ2-7; D is possibly TRBD1 (7 bases). V lost 6 bases, J lost 3 bases, and 12 bases lay in between. The CDR3 totals 13 residues. Germline CDR1 and CDR2: SGHNT and YENEEA. In DNA form, the CDR3 reads TGTGCCAGCAGTACAGGGGAGGACTACGAGCAGTACTTC. Translated, it gives CASSTGEDYEQYF.

This clone was detected once. V and J are TRBV7-9 and TRBJ1-1; 8 positions agree with TRBD1. This CDR3 is 15 amino acids long. V shed 4 bases and J 11 bases; nucleotides not matched to a gene: 15. In germline, CDR1 is SEHNR, CDR2 FQNEAQ (reference sequence). The CDR3 DNA sequence: TGTGCCAGCAGCTCCCGCCGGGACAGGCCGCGATGGGCTTTCTTT. It translates to CASSSRRDRPRWAFF.

The rearrangement uses TRBV28 and TRBJ1-5; D perhaps matches TRBD1 (5 bases). CDR3 length: 16 residues. The V gene's germline CDR1 is MDHEN and CDR2 SYDVKM. Between the trimmed V and J ends, which lost 5 bases and 4 bases, there was a span of 18 bases. The CDR3 coding sequence is TGTGCCAGCAGTCCTTCAGGGAGGGTTGGGAATCAGCCCCAGCATTTT. Protein: CASSPSGRVGNQPQHF.

This rearrangement joins TRBV30 to TRBJ2-7; D perhaps matches TRBD1 (7 bases). The germline V and J ends were trimmed by 0 bases and 2 bases, with 11 bases remaining between them. In germline, CDR1 is GTSNPN, CDR2 SVGIG (reference sequence). The length of the CDR3 is 14 residues. The CDR3 is CAWSVGRGAYEQYF. The CDR3, as DNA: TGTGCCTGGAGTGTAGGCAGGGGGGCCTACGAGCAGTACTTC.

Notes on this clone: The same CDR3 is also encoded by other DNA sequences in this sample. This CDR3 is CASSLSGSGNTIYF. DNA of the CDR3: TGTGCCAGCAGCTTGAGCGGCTCTGGAAACACCATATATTTT. This sequence joins TRBV5-4 and TRBJ1-3; D gene ambiguous. CDR3 size: 14 residues. V was trimmed by 1 base and J by 0 bases, leaving 5 bases between them. Germline assignment: CDR1 SGHNT and CDR2 YYREEE (reference sequence).

The V call is TRBV11-2, the J call TRBJ2-5, with 9 bases lining up with TRBD2. CDR3 length: 15 amino acids. CDR1 is SGHAT, CDR2 FQNNGV, per germline. V shed 5 bases, J shed 4 bases, and the junction held 8 bases outside the gene matches. The CDR3 sequence: CASSTGAAGGETQYF. The CDR3 DNA reads TGTGCCAGCAGCACGGGAGCAGCGGGGGGAGAGACCCAGTACTTC.

The V gene is TRBV2, the J gene TRBJ2-7; D remains unclear. The germline gives CDR1 SNHLY, CDR2 FYNNEI. The V and J ends lost 2 bases and 7 bases respectively, with 15 bases between them. The CDR3 covers 14 residues. In DNA form, the CDR3 reads TGTGCCAGCAGTGAAACCCGTTACGACGGGGAGCAGTACTTC. Translated: CASSETRYDGEQYF.

The chain links TRBV5-1 to TRBJ2-3; 13 bases fit TRBD2. The CDR3 is 16 residues long. The germline V gene encodes CDR1 SGHRS and CDR2 YFSETQ. V was pared by 5 bases and J by 2 bases, with 5 bases of the junction left unmatched. The CDR3 protein is CASSSGTSGDTDTQYF. CDR3 nucleotide sequence: TGCGCCAGCAGTTCCGGGACTAGCGGGGACACAGATACGCAGTATTTT.